The clone carrying this TCR beta chain has just a few counts. Deletions cut 1 base from V and 3 bases from J, with 6 bases between. Germline assignment: CDR1 MGHRA and CDR2 YSYEKL. The CDR3 contains 13 residues. This record comes from a study of blood T cell repertoires in COVID-19. Study context: T cells, B-cell-depleted T cells, or PBMCs supplied cDNA or gDNA.

In the source study's methods: By means of reference gene primer amplification, nucleated cell counts were estimated. The method was immunoSEQ multiplex PCR; TCRdb's version includes in-frame clones alone and lacks a portion of them. V and J calls and clone size come straight from that table; D and trimming were deduced from the DNA. The table has about 49,000 clones, roughly 82% seen once. The genes are TRBV4-1 and TRBJ1-2; D remains ambiguous. Source material: peripheral blood. The clonotype comes from a woman in her fifties or sixties with acute or convalescent COVID-19. The CDR3 loop reads CASSQGSDYGYTF. The CDR3 nucleotides are TGCGCCAGCAGCCAAGGATCGGACTATGGCTACACCTTC.